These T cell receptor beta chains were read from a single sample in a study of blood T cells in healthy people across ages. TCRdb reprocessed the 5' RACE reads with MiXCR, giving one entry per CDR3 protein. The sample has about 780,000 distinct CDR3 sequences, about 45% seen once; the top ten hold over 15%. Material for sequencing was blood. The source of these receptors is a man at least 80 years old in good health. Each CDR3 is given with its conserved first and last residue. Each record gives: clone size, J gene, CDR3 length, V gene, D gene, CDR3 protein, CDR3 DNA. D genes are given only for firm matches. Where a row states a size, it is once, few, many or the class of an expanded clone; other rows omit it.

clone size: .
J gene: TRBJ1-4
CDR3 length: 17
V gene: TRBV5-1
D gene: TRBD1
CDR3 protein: CASSTGQVGFTNEKLFF
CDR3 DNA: TGCGCCAGCAGCACGGGACAGGTTGGATTTACTAATGAAAAACTGTTTTTT

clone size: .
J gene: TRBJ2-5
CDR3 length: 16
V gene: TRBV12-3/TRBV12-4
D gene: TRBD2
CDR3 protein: CASSSRERGVQETQYF
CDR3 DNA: TGTGCCAGCAGTTCCCGGGAGCGGGGGGTGCAAGAGACCCAGTACTTC

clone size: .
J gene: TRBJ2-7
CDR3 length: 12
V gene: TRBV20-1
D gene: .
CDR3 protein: CSASRISSEQYF
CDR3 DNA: TGCAGTGCTAGCCGGATCTCATCCGAGCAGTACTTC

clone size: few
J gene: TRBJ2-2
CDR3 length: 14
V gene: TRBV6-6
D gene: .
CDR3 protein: CASSEGPNTGELFF
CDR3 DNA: TGTGCCAGCAGCGAGGGCCCGAACACCGGGGAGCTGTTTTTT

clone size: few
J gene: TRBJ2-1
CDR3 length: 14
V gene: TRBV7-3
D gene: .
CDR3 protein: CASSLTAGNNEQFF
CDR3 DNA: TGTGCCAGCAGCTTAACGGCCGGGAACAATGAGCAGTTCTTC

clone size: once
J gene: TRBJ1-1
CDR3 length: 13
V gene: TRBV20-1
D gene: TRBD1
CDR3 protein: CSASGTDNTEAFF
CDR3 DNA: TGCAGTGCTAGCGGGACAGATAACACTGAAGCTTTCTTT

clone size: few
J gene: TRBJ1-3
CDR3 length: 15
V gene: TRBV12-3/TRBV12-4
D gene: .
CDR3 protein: CASSLAGGSGNTIYF
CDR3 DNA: TGTGCCAGCAGTTTGGCGGGGGGAAGTGGAAACACCATATATTTT

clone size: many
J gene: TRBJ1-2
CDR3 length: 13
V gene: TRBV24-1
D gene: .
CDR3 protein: CATSDLDSYGYTF
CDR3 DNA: TGTGCCACCAGTGACCTCGACAGCTATGGCTACACCTTC

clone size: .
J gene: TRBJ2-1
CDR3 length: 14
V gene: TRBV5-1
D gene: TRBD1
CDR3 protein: CASSSTGVLETQFF
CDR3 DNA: TGCGCCAGCAGCTCCACAGGGGTATTAGAGACCCAGTTCTTC

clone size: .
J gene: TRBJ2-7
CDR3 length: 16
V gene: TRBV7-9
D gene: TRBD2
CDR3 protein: CASSSPGLASQHEQYF
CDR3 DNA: TGTGCCAGCAGCTCCCCGGGACTAGCGAGCCAACACGAGCAGTACTTC

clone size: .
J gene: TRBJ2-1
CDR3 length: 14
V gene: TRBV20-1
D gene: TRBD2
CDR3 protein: CSARDLAGYNEQFF
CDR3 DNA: TGCAGTGCTAGAGACCTAGCGGGGTACAATGAGCAGTTCTTC

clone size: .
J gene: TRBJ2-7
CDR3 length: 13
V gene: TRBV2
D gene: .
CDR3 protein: CASSTAQGYEQYF
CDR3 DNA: TGTGCCAGCAGTACAGCACAGGGCTACGAGCAGTACTTC

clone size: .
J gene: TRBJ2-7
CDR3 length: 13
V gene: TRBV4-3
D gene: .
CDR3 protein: CASSPRTGREQYF
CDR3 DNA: TGCGCCAGCAGCCCCCGAACGGGACGTGAGCAGTACTTC

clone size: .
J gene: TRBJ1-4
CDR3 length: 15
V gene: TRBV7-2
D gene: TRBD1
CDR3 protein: CASSLALQGAEKLFF
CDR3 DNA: TGTGCCAGCAGCTTAGCCCTTCAGGGGGCTGAAAAACTGTTTTTT

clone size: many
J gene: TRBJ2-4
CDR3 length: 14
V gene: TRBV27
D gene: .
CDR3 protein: CASPLGETKNIQYF
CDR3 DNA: TGTGCCAGCCCCCTAGGGGAGACCAAAAACATTCAGTACTTC

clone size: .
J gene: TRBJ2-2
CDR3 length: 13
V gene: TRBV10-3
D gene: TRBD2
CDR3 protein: CASGLTNTGELFF
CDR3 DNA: TGTGCCTCGGGACTAACGAACACCGGGGAGCTGTTTTTT

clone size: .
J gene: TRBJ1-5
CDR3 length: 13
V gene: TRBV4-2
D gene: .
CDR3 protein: CASPRYYNQPQHF
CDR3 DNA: TGTGCCTCTCCCCGATACTATAATCAGCCCCAGCATTTT

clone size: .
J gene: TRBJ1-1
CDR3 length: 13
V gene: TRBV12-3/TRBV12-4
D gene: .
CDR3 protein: CASSWSGGTEAFF
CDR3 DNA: TGTGCCAGCAGTTGGTCGGGGGGCACTGAAGCTTTCTTT

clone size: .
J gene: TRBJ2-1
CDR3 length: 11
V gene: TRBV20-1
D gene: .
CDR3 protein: CSATSGASQFF
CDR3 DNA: TGCAGTGCTACAAGCGGAGCCTCGCAGTTCTTC

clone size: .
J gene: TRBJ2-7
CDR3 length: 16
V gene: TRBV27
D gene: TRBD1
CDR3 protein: CASSSSLGTATYEQYF
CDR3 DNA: TGTGCCAGCAGTTCTTCCCTCGGGACAGCTACCTACGAGCAGTACTTC

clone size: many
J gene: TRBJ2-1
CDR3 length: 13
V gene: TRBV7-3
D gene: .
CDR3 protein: CASSLNPNNEQFF
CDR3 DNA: TGTGCCAGCAGCTTAAATCCAAACAATGAGCAGTTCTTC

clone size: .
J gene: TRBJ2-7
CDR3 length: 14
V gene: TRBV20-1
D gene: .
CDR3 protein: CSARGSLARYEQYF
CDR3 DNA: TGCAGTGCTAGAGGAAGTCTAGCGCGCTACGAGCAGTACTTC

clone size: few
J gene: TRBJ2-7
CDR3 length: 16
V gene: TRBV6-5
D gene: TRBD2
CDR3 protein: CASSYGLAGGPGEQYF
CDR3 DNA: TGTGCCAGCAGTTACGGGCTAGCGGGAGGGCCGGGCGAGCAGTACTTC

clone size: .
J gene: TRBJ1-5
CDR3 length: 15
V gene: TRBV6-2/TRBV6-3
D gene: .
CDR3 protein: CASSDPGRANQPQHF
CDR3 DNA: TGTGCCAGCAGTGACCCGGGACGGGCTAATCAGCCCCAGCATTTT

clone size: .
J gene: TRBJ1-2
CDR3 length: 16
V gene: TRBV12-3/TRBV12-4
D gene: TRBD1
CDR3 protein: CASSLNWGAGGDGYTF
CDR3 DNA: TGTGCCAGCAGTTTAAATTGGGGGGCAGGGGGCGATGGCTACACCTTC

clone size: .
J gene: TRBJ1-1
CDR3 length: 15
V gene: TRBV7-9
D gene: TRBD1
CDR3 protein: CASSLRQGTDTEAFF
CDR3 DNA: TGTGCCAGCAGCTTGAGACAGGGGACGGACACTGAAGCTTTCTTT

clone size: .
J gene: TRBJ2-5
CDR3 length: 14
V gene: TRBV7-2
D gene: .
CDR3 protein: CASSLARGEQTQYF
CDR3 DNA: TGTGCCAGCAGCTTAGCGAGGGGAGAACAGACCCAGTACTTC

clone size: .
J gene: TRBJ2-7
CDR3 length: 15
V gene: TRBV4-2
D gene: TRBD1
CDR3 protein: CASSQDLGTGDEQYF
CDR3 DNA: TGTGCCAGCAGCCAAGATTTAGGGACAGGGGACGAGCAGTACTTC